This TCR beta chain was captured in a study of shared clonotypes between healthy human individuals. Repertoires were generated with immunoSEQ multiplex PCR, while TCRdb's copy carries only in-frame clones and drops some. The sample lists approximately 320,000 clones, less than 85% seen once, with 10% in the top ten. V was pared by 0 bases and J by 4 bases, with 21 bases between. This CDR3 is built from 18 residues. The TCR was taken from a man younger than 40 in good health. This chain joins TRBV23-1 and TRBJ1-1; possibly TRBD1 for D (5 bases). TRBV23-1 is an ORF for which the function is uncertain. The sequencing input was memory CD4+ T cells sorted from blood. The subset denotes: CD45RA-negative fraction. CDR3 bases: TGCGCCAGCAGTCAATCCCGGGGTGTAGGCGGGGGTGGCACTGAAGCTTTCTTT. Translation gives CASSQSRGVGGGGTEAFF.